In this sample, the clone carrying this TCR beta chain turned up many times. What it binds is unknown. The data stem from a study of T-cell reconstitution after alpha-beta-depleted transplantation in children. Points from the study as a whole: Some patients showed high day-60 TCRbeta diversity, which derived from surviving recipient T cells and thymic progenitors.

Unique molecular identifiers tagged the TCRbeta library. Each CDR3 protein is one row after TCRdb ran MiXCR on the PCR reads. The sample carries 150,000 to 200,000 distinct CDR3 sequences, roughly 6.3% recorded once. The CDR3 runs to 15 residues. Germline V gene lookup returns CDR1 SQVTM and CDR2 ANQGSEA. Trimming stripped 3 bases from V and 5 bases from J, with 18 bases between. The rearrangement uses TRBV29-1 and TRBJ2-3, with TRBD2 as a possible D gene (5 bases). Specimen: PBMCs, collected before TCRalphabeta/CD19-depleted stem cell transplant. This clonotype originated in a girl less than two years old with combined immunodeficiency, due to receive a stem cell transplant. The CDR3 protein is CSVDPGSLVGDTQYF. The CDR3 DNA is TGCAGCGTTGATCCGGGGAGTCTCGTAGGAGATACGCAGTATTTT.